This T cell receptor beta chain was sequenced in a study of follicular helper T cells after annual influenza vaccination. Method: immunoSEQ multiplex PCR; TCRdb's copy keeps in-frame clones and lacks some. The table has 11,000 to 15,000 clones, about four fifths seen once. Indicated time point: 2014-2015 season, pre-vaccination. Adults were given seasonal inactivated influenza vaccine, and blood CD4 subsets were sorted before and after vaccination. Overall study findings and caveats: Plasmablast frequency change correlated with clonality change in ICOS+CD38+ cTfh.

On this clone: Its target is not known.

The CDR3 contains 19 residues. With 6 bases clipped from V and 4 bases from J, the junction kept 17 bases outside the gene matches. The germline V gene encodes CDR1 SSHAT and CDR2 FNYEAQ (reference sequence). The rearrangement joins TRBV7-7 to TRBJ2-7, with 14 bases aligning to TRBD2. The sequence was obtained from an adult who received the influenza vaccine. The material was CXCR5- memory CD4+ T cells sorted from blood, obtained on the day of influenza vaccination. CDR3 region: CASRGLAGALLPKRYEQYF. For the CDR3, the DNA is TGTGCCAGCAGGGGACTAGCGGGGGCACTGCTTCCAAAGAGATACGAGCAGTACTTC. The full variable domain, its missing parts supplied by reference TRBV7-7 and TRBJ2-7, is GAGVSQSPRYKVTKRGQDVTLRCDPISSHATLYWYQQALGQGPEFLTYFNYEAQPDKSGLPSDRFSAERPEGSISTLTIQRTEQRDSAMYRCASRGLAGALLPKRYEQYFGPGTRLTVT.